This T cell receptor (beta chain) was obtained from a study of sequential checkpoint blockade in melanoma. This sample's treatment: randomized to nivolumab then ipilimumab (arm A) or the reverse (arm B). Study-wide points: Tumor T-cell fraction and clonality correlated with PD-L1 and CD8+ counts.

Only in-frame clones appear in the TCRdb table, and some are missing; sequencing was by immunoSEQ multiplex PCR. Here the sample spans approximately 10,000 clones, 27% being singletons. This clone was seen more than once but under ten times. Its cognate antigen is unknown. The sequences come from tumor tissue (inferred from file names), collected from a patient given nivolumab and ipilimumab in sequence. The receptor was isolated from a human donor with melanoma.

CDR3 nucleotide sequence: TGTGCCAGCAGTGTCGGGACCAAGTGGAACACTGAAGCTTTCTTT. It translates to CASSVGTKWNTEAFF. This chain links TRBV6-8 with TRBJ1-1; D might be TRBD1 (5 bases). V gave up 5 bases and J gave up 1 base, with 14 bases separating them. This CDR3 is built from 15 residues. Germline V gene data show CDR1 as MNHGY and CDR2 as SAAAGT.